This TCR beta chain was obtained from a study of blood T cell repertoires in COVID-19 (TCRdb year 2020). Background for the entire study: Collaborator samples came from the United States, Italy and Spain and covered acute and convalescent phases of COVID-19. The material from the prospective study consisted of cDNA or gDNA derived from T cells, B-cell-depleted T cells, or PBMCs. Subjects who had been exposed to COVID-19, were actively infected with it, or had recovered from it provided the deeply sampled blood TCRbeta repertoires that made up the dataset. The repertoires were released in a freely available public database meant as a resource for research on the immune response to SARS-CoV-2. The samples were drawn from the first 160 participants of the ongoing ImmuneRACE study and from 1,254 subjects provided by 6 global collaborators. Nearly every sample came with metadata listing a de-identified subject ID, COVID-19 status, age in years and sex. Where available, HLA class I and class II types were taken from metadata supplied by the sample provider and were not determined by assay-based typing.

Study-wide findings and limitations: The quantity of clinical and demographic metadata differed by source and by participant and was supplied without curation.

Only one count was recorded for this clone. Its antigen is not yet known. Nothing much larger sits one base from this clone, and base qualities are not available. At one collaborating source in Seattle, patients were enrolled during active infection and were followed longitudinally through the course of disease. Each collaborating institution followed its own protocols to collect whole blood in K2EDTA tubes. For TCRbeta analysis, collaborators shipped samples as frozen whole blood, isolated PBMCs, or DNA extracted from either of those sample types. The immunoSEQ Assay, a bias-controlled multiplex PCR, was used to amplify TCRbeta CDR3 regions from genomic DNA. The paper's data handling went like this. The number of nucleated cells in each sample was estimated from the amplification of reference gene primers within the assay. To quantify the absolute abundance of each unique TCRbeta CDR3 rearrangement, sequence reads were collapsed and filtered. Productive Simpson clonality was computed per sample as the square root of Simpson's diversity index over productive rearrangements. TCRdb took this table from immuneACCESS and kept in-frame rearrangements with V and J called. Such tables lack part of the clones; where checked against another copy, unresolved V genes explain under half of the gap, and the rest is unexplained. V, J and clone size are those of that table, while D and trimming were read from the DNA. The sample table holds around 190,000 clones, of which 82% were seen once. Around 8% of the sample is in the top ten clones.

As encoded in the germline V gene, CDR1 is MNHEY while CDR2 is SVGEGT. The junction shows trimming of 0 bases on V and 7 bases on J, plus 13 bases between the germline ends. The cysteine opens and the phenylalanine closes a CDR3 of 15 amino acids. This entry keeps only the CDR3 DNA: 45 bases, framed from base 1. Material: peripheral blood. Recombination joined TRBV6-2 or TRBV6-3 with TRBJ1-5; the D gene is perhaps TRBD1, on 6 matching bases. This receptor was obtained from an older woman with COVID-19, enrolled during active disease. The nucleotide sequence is TGTGCCAGCAGTTACTCGGGCAGGGGCCAACAGCCCCAGCATTTT. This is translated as CASSYSGRGQQPQHF.